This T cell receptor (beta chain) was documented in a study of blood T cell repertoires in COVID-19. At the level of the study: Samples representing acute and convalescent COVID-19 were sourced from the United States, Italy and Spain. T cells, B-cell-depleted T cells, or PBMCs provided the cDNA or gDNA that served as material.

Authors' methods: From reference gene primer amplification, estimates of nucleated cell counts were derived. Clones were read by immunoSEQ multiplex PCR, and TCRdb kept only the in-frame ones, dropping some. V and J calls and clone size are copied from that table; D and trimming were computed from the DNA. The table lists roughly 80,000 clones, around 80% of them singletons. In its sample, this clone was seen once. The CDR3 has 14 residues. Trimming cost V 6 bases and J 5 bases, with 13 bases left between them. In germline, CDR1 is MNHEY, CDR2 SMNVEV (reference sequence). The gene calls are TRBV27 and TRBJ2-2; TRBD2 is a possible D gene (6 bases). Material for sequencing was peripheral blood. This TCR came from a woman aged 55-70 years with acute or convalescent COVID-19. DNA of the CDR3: TGTGCCAGCAGCCCTTTGCGGGGAACCGGGGAGCTGTTTTTT. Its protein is CASSPLRGTGELFF.